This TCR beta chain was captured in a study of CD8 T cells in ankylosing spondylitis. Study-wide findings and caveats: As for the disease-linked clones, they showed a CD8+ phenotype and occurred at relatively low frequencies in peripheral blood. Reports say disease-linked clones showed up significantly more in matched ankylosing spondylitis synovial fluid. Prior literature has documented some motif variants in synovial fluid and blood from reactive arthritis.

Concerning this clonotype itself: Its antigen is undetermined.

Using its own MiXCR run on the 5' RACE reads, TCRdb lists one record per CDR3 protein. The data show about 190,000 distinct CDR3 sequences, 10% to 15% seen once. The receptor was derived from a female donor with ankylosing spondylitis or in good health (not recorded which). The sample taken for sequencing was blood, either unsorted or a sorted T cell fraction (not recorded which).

In DNA, the CDR3 is TGTGCCACCAGTGATCGCGGGGGGGCAAATGAGCAGTTCTTC. Translated, it gives CATSDRGGANEQFF. The genes are TRBV24-1 and TRBJ2-1; 9 nucleotides align to TRBD2. Looked up from germline, CDR1 is KGHDR and CDR2 is SFDVKD. The CDR3 runs to 14 residues. The ends lost 3 bases at V and 7 bases at J; junction bases unmatched: 3.